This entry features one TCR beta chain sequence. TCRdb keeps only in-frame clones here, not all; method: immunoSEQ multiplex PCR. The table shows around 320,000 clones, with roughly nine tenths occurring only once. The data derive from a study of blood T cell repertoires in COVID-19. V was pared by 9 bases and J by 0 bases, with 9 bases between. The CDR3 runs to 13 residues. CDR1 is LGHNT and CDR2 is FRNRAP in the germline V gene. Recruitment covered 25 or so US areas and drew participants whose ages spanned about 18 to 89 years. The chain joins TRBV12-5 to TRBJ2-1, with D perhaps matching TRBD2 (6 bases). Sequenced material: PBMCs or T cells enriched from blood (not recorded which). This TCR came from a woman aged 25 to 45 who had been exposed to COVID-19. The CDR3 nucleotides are TGTGCTAGCCGGGACTTCTCCTACAATGAGCAGTTCTTC. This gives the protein CASRDFSYNEQFF.